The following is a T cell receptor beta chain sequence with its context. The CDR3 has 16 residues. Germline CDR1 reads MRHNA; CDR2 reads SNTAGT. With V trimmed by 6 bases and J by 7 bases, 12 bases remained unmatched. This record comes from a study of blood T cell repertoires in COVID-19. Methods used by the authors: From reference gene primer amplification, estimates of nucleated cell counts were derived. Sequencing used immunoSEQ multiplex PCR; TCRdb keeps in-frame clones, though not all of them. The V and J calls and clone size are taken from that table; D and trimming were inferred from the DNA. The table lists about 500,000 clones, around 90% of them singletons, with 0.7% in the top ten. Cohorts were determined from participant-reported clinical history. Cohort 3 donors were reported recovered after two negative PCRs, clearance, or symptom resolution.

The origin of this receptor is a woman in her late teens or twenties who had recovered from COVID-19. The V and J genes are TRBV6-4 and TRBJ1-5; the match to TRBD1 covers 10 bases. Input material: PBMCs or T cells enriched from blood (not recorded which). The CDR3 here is CASSDPTGGNEQPQHF. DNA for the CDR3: TGTGCCAGCAGCGACCCGACAGGGGGCAACGAGCAGCCCCAGCATTTT.